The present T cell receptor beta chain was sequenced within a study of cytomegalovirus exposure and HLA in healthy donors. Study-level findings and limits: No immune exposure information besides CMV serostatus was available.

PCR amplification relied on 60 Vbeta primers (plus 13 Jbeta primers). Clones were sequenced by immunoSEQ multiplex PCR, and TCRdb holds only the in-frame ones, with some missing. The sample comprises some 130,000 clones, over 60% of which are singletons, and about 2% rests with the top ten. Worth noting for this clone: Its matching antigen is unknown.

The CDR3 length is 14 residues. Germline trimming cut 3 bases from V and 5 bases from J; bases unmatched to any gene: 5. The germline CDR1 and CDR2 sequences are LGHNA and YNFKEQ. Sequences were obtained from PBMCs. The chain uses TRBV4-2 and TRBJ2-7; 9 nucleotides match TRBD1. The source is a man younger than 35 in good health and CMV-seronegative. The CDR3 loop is CASSHGTGSDEQYF. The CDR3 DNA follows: TGTGCCAGCAGCCACGGGACAGGGTCCGACGAGCAGTACTTC.